The 19 T cell receptor beta chains presented below share a single source sample, sequenced in a study of shared clonotypes between healthy human individuals. The repertoire was sequenced with immunoSEQ multiplex PCR; TCRdb's copy has only in-frame clones and lacks some. In the table there are about 660,000 clones, around two thirds of which are singletons. Sequenced material: memory CD4+ T cells sorted from blood. Documented subset: CD45RA-negative fraction. These receptors came from a woman aged 25 to 39 in good health.

As regards this clone: This sample includes further DNA sequences coding for the same CDR3. The V call is TRBV5-4, the J call TRBJ1-5, with a tentative D call TRBD1 (5 bases). The CDR3 has 14 amino acids. Germline V gene sequence: CDR1 SGHNT, CDR2 YYREEE (reference sequence). V was pared by 0 bases and J by 4 bases, with 8 bases between. CDR3 bases: TGTGCCAGCAGCTTGGGGGGGAATAATCAGCCCCAGCATTTT. It yields the protein CASSLGGNNQPQHF.

Of note for this clone: A much larger clone sits a single nucleotide away, making a read error possible. The rearrangement links TRBV5-4 to TRBJ2-7, with 11 nucleotides matching TRBD2. From germline, CDR1 is SGHNT and CDR2 YYREEE (reference sequence). V was pared by 4 bases and J by 0 bases, with 3 bases of the junction left unmatched. The CDR3 has 15 amino acids. The CDR3 sequence: CASSQGLADSYEQYF. The CDR3 DNA follows: TGTGCCAGCAGCCAGGGACTAGCGGACTCCTACGAGCAGTACTTC.

Worth noting for this clone: The sample holds other DNA sequences that translate to the same CDR3. The rearrangement joins TRBV6-1 to TRBJ2-7; D is unclear. V lost 2 bases and J 1 base, leaving 9 bases between the germline ends. Germline CDR1 and CDR2: MNHNS and SASEGT. This CDR3 is 14 amino acids long. CDR3 sequence (DNA): TGTGCCAGCAGTGAAAGAGGCCAGTCCTACGAGCAGTACTTC. It translates to CASSERGQSYEQYF.

This clone was found a few times. The gene calls are TRBV28 and TRBJ1-4; D might be TRBD1 (5 bases). This CDR3 has 12 amino acids. Between the trimmed V and J ends, which lost 5 bases and 11 bases, there was a span of 12 bases. CDR1 and CDR2 from the germline V gene are MDHEN and SYDVKM. The CDR3 loop is CASSGQGGKLFF. The CDR3 coding sequence is TGTGCCAGCAGTGGCCAGGGAGGGAAACTGTTTTTT.

The chain employs TRBV19 and TRBJ1-2; TRBD1 matches 8 bases. The CDR3 runs to 12 residues. Germline V gene lookup returns CDR1 LNHDA and CDR2 SQIVND (reference sequence). V was clipped by 6 bases and J by 7 bases; unmatched bases: 4. The CDR3 loop reads CASSTDRVGYTF. The CDR3 region has the DNA TGTGCCAGTAGCACGGACAGGGTTGGCTACACCTTC.

This clone was counted once. The rearrangement links TRBV27 to TRBJ1-5, with D possibly being TRBD1 (5 bases). Germline V CDR1 and CDR2: MNHEY, SMNVEV (reference sequence). Deletions cut 5 bases from V and 0 bases from J, with 17 bases between. This CDR3 region has 17 residues. The CDR3 DNA sequence: TGTGCCAGCAGTCCCGCCTTTGACAGATATAGCAATCAGCCCCAGCATTTT. Encoded protein: CASSPAFDRYSNQPQHF.

About this clone itself: The sample holds other DNA sequences that translate to the same CDR3. The CDR3: CASSLAGGTDTQYF. The DNA for the CDR3 is TGCGCCAGCAGCTTGGCGGGGGGCACAGATACGCAGTATTTT. J is TRBJ2-3 and V is TRBV5-1, with a weak D call TRBD2 (6 bases). This CDR3 has 14 amino acids. V was cut by 0 bases and J by 1 base, with 6 bases left in between. Germline assignment: CDR1 SGHRS and CDR2 YFSETQ.

The rearrangement links TRBV5-8 to TRBJ2-3, with 14 bases identical to TRBD2. Germline CDR1 is SGHTS and CDR2 is YDEGEE. J was trimmed by 2 bases and V by 4 bases; bases with no gene match: 9. The CDR3 is 18 amino acids. The CDR3 loop is CASSTGTSGRGYTDTQYF. In nucleotides, the CDR3 is TGTGCCAGCAGCACCGGGACTAGCGGGAGAGGGTACACAGATACGCAGTATTTT.

The chain is built from TRBV27 and TRBJ2-1; 9 nucleotides align to TRBD2. Trimming at V came to 8 bases and at J to 7 bases, leaving 9 bases not matched to a gene. CDR3 length: 14 amino acids. The germline V gene encodes CDR1 MNHEY and CDR2 SMNVEV (reference sequence). CDR3 DNA: TGTGCCAGCCGGGGGACTAGCAGGTTTAATGAGCAGTTCTTC. Translated: CASRGTSRFNEQFF.

The chain combines TRBV6-5 with TRBJ1-4; D is uncertain. The CDR3 has 12 residues. Deletions cut 8 bases from V and 4 bases from J, with 8 bases between. The germline V gene has CDR1 MNHEY and CDR2 SVGAGI. CDR3: CASLGDNEKLFF. CDR3 nucleotides: TGTGCCAGCTTGGGAGATAATGAAAAACTGTTTTTT.

This rearrangement joins TRBV5-1 to TRBJ2-1; no definite D call. The CDR3 has 14 residues. V lost 2 bases, J lost 7 bases, and 13 bases lay in between. CDR1 and CDR2 (germline): SGHRS, YFSETQ. The CDR3 here is CASSFDLQRNEQFF. In nucleotides, the CDR3 is TGCGCCAGCAGCTTCGACCTCCAGAGGAATGAGCAGTTCTTC. Supplemented by reference TRBV5-1 and TRBJ2-1, the full variable domain reads KAGVTQTPRYLIKTRGQQVTLSCSPISGHRSVSWYQQTPGQGLQFLFEYFSETQRNKGNFPGRFSGRQFSNSRSEMNVSTLELGDSALYLCASSFDLQRNEQFFGPGTRLTVL.

In the case of this clone: Germline and junction disagree at one end, which may indicate a read error. This chain links TRBV5-4 with TRBJ1-2; 8 nucleotides line up with TRBD1. This CDR3 region has 13 residues. From germline, CDR1 is SGHNT and CDR2 YYREEE (reference sequence). CDR3 coding DNA: TGTGCCAGCACCTTGACAGGGGTCTATGGCTACACCTTC. Translation gives CASTLTGVYGYTF.

The chain employs TRBV6-6 and TRBJ2-7; no clear D gene. This CDR3 region has 13 residues. Trimming took 7 bases from V and 5 from J, leaving 15 bases between them. Germline lookup yields CDR1 MNHNY and CDR2 SVGAGI (reference sequence). The CDR3 loop is CASTPRPWDEQYF. In DNA, the CDR3 is TGTGCCAGCACCCCCCGACCGTGGGACGAGCAGTACTTC.

The rearrangement uses TRBV18 and TRBJ2-1; D possibly corresponds to TRBD2 (7 bases). Germline values: CDR1 KGHSH, CDR2 LQKENI. Trimming cost V 0 bases and J 9 bases, with 9 bases left between them. The CDR3 covers 13 residues. CDR3 sequence: CASSPPGGGEQFF. The CDR3 DNA follows: TGTGCCAGCTCACCACCGGGAGGGGGTGAGCAGTTCTTC.

The chain joins TRBV27 to TRBJ2-7; a possible D gene is TRBD2 (6 bases). This CDR3 comprises 17 residues. V dropped 6 bases and J dropped 2 bases, with 23 bases sitting between them. Germline V gene sequence: CDR1 MNHEY, CDR2 SMNVEV (reference sequence). The CDR3 here is CASSIKTPGTSTYEQYF. The CDR3 region has the DNA TGTGCCAGCAGCATAAAAACGCCCGGGACTTCGACCTACGAGCAGTACTTC.

V usage is TRBV6-6 and J usage is TRBJ1-4; no clear D. Germline-derived CDR1 and CDR2 are MNHNY and SVGAGI (reference sequence). The length of the CDR3 is 13 residues. V was trimmed by 7 bases and J by 11 bases, leaving 17 bases between them. The CDR3 nucleotides read TGTGCCAGCACAGTCGGGGTGGAGGCTAAACTGTTTTTT. The encoded protein is CASTVGVEAKLFF.

The chain carries TRBV11-2 and TRBJ2-7, with D perhaps matching TRBD2 (5 bases). The CDR3 length is 13 residues. The V and J ends lost 4 bases and 3 bases respectively, with 10 bases between them. CDR1 and CDR2 from the germline V gene are SGHAT and FQNNGV. DNA of the CDR3: TGTGCCAGCAGCTCGGACTCAAGCTACGAGCAGTACTTC. It yields the protein CASSSDSSYEQYF. Full variable domain (remainder filled in from reference TRBV11-2 and TRBJ2-7): EAGVAQSPRYKIIEKRQSVAFWCNPISGHATLYWYQQILGQGPKLLIQFQNNGVVDDSQLPKDRFSAERLKGVDSTLKIQPAKLEDSAVYLCASSSDSSYEQYFGPGTRLTVT.

The chain is built from TRBV5-6 and TRBJ1-4; a possible D gene is TRBD1 (5 bases). This CDR3 contains 13 residues. Trimming shortened V by 7 bases and J by 8 bases, and 15 bases separated the two germline ends. Per germline, CDR1 SGHDT and CDR2 YYEEEE. CDR3 residues: CASSGRVAEKLFF. CDR3 nucleotide sequence: TGTGCCAGCTCGGGCAGGGTGGCAGAAAAACTGTTTTTT.

V usage is TRBV6-5 and J usage is TRBJ1-5, with a tentative D call TRBD1 (5 bases). V was cut by 5 bases and J by 2 bases, with 10 bases left in between. The CDR3 totals 14 residues. Germline V gene sequence: CDR1 MNHEY, CDR2 SVGAGI. The CDR3 protein is CASSEVRGNQPQHF. The DNA of the CDR3 is TGTGCCAGCAGTGAAGTCAGGGGCAATCAGCCCCAGCATTTT.